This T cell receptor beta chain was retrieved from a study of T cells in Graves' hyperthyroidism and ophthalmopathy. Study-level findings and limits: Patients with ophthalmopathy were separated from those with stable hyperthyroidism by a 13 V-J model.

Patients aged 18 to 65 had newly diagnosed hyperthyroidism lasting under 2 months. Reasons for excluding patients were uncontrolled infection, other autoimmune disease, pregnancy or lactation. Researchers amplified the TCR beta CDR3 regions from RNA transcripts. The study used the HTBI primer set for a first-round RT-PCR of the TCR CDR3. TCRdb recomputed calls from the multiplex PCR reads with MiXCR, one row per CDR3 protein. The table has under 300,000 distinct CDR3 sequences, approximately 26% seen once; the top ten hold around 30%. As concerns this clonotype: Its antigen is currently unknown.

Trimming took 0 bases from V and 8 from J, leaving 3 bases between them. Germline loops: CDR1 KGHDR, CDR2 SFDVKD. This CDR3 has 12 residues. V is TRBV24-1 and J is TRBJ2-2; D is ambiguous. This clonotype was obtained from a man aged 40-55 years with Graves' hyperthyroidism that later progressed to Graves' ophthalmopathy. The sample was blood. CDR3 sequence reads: CATSDLLGELFF. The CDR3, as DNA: TGTGCCACCAGTGATTTGCTGGGGGAGCTGTTTTTT.